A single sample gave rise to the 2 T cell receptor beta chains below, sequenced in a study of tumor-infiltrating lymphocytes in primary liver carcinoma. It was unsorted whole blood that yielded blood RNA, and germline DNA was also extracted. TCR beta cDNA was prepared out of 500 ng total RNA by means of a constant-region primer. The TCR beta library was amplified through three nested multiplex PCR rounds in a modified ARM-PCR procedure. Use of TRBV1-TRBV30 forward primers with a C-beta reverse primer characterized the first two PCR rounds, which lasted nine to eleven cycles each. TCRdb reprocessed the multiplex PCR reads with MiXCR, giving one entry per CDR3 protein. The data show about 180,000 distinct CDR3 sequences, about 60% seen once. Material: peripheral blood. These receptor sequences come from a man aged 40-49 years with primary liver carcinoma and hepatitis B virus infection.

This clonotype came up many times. As DNA, the CDR3 is TGCGCCAGCAGCCGGGAGACAGATACGCAGTATTTT. Protein product: CASSRETDTQYF. V and J are TRBV4-1 and TRBJ2-3, with a possible D match to TRBD2 (5 bases). Germline lookup yields CDR1 MGHRA and CDR2 YSYEKL. The CDR3 totals 12 residues. Trimming shortened V by 4 bases and J by 3 bases, and 5 bases separated the two germline ends.

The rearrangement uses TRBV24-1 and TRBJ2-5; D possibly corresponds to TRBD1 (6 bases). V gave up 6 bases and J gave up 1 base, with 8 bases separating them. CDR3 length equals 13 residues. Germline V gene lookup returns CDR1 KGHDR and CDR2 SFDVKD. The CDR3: CATSKGVQETQYF. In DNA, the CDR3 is TGTGCCACCAGTAAGGGGGTCCAAGAGACCCAGTACTTC.